Each of the 27 T cell receptor beta chains below was sequenced from the same sample in a study of vaccination effects on CD4 cells after COVID-19. No cognate antigen is known for these TCRs. Libraries were prepared by immunoSEQ multiplex PCR; TCRdb keeps only in-frame clonotypes and omits some of them. This sample has tens of thousands of clones, with approximately 81% found just once. Subsequent to a culture period of about ten days, CD4+ T cells were isolated. The source material was CD4+ T cells from PBMCs cultured without peptide, sampled before COVID-19 vaccination. The receptors derive from a human donor who had a prior SARS-CoV-2 infection.

This sequence joins TRBV6-5 and TRBJ1-4; D gene ambiguous. Germline CDR1 is MNHEY and CDR2 is SVGAGI. The length of the CDR3 is 15 residues. V was cut by 6 bases and J by 4 bases, with 15 bases left in between. The CDR3 coding sequence is TGTGCCAGCAGGCCCCAGCTGCGGATTAATGAAAAACTGTTTTTT. It encodes CASRPQLRINEKLFF.

This clone was found a few times. The V and J genes are TRBV7-9 and TRBJ2-1; 15 bases fit TRBD2. This CDR3 region has 16 residues. Germline loops: CDR1 SEHNR, CDR2 FQNEAQ (reference sequence). V trimming: 5 bases; J trimming: 9 bases; junction bases outside the gene matches: 8. The DNA of the CDR3 is TGTGCCAGCAGCACCAGGACTAGCGGGAGGGCCGGTGAGCAGTTCTTC. It yields the protein CASSTRTSGRAGEQFF.

Concerning this clone: The junction differs from germline at one of its ends, possibly a read error. The rearrangement joins TRBV7-7 to TRBJ2-5; the match to TRBD2 covers 8 bases. Germline lookup yields CDR1 SSHAT and CDR2 FNYEAQ (reference sequence). The CDR3 contains 15 residues. This chain's CDR3 is CASSPGLGFAETQYF. CDR3 nucleotide sequence: TGTGCTAGCAGCCCGGGACTAGGTTTCGCAGAGACCCAGTACTTC.

This clone was seen a handful of times. CDR3 amino acids: CASSRPSGQQFF. The CDR3 coding sequence is TGTGCCAGCAGTAGACCCAGCGGCCAGCAGTTCTTC. The chain combines TRBV7-9 with TRBJ2-1; D is perhaps TRBD2 (5 bases). This CDR3 spans 12 amino acids. The germline V and J ends were trimmed by 6 bases and 11 bases, with 14 bases remaining between them. Germline CDR1 reads SEHNR; CDR2 reads FQNEAQ (reference sequence).

The V and J genes are TRBV19 and TRBJ1-2; possible D gene TRBD1, 5 bases. The CDR3 length is 15 residues. CDR1 and CDR2 (germline): LNHDA, SQIVND (reference sequence). Deletions cut 6 bases from V and 4 bases from J, with 18 bases between. The chain's CDR3 is CASSRDTGAVYGYTF. As DNA, the CDR3 is TGTGCCAGTAGCCGAGACACCGGGGCAGTCTATGGCTACACCTTC.

The chain employs TRBV27 and TRBJ2-5; TRBD2 matches 8 bases. The germline gives CDR1 MNHEY, CDR2 SMNVEV (reference sequence). V shed 1 base and J 1 base; nucleotides not matched to a gene: 5. The CDR3 runs 16 residues. In nucleotides, the CDR3 is TGTGCCAGCAGTTTATGGGCGGGGGGCCCCCAAGAGACCCAGTACTTC. Translating gives CASSLWAGGPQETQYF.

The chain joins TRBV9 to TRBJ2-7; D is perhaps TRBD1 (6 bases). V was shortened by 0 bases and J by 2 bases, with 12 bases between the two germline ends. In germline, CDR1 is SGDLS, CDR2 YYNGEE. This CDR3 is 15 amino acids long. The CDR3 coding sequence is TGTGCCAGCAGCGTAGTAGGAACAGGGCCCTACGAGCAGTACTTC. The encoded protein is CASSVVGTGPYEQYF.

The chain couples TRBV5-6 to TRBJ2-7; no firm D call. Germline assignment: CDR1 SGHDT and CDR2 YYEEEE. The CDR3 is made up of 11 amino acids. Trimming removed 2 bases at V and 3 bases at J, with 3 bases between. CDR3 protein: CASSFNYEQYF. CDR3 sequence (DNA): TGTGCCAGCAGCTTCAACTACGAGCAGTACTTC.

The V gene is TRBV28, the J gene TRBJ2-7, with TRBD1 identical over 9 bases. The V gene end was trimmed by 6 bases and the J gene end by 4 bases; junction bases not matched to a gene: 10. The CDR3 loop spans 15 amino acids. Germline V gene data show CDR1 as MDHEN and CDR2 as SYDVKM. CDR3 amino acids: CASSGAGTGLYEQYF. CDR3 nucleotides: TGTGCCAGCAGCGGAGCCGGGACAGGGTTATACGAGCAGTACTTC.

The rearrangement joins TRBV7-2 to TRBJ2-1, with D tentatively TRBD2 (5 bases). The CDR3 has 16 amino acids. CDR1 is SGHTA, CDR2 FQGNSA, per germline. V lost 0 bases, J lost 7 bases, and 16 bases lay in between. DNA for the CDR3: TGTGCCAGCAGCTTAGCGCGGGCGTTGCCTGGTAATGAGCAGTTCTTC. Translated: CASSLARALPGNEQFF.

V is TRBV10-2 and J is TRBJ1-5, with D tentatively TRBD1 (6 bases). The CDR3 has 12 residues. V lost 6 bases and J lost 5, with 8 bases in between. The germline gives CDR1 WSHSY, CDR2 SAAADI. CDR3 sequence reads: CASSAGDQPQHF. The CDR3 DNA is TGCGCCAGCAGCGCAGGGGATCAGCCCCAGCATTTT.

V is TRBV5-1 and J is TRBJ2-1, with 8 bases aligning to TRBD1. CDR3 length: 16 amino acids. The germline V gene has CDR1 SGHRS and CDR2 YFSETQ. The J segment lost 5 bases and the V segment lost 4 bases, leaving 11 bases of the junction unmatched. CDR3 region: CASSTGQGWGDNEQFF. The DNA of the CDR3 is TGCGCCAGCAGCACAGGACAGGGTTGGGGGGACAATGAGCAGTTCTTC. Using reference TRBV5-1 and TRBJ2-1 for the parts outside the CDR3, the full variable domain is KAGVTQTPRYLIKTRGQQVTLSCSPISGHRSVSWYQQTPGQGLQFLFEYFSETQRNKGNFPGRFSGRQFSNSRSEMNVSTLELGDSALYLCASSTGQGWGDNEQFFGPGTRLTVL.

This sequence joins TRBV5-1 and TRBJ2-1; 7 nucleotides match TRBD2. The CDR3 has 18 residues. CDR1 is SGHRS and CDR2 is YFSETQ in the germline V gene. V lost 2 bases, J lost 5 bases, and 16 bases stayed unmatched. CDR3 sequence reads: CASSFLGSGNPPHNEQFF. Written as DNA, the CDR3 is TGCGCCAGCAGCTTCCTAGGGAGCGGGAACCCTCCCCACAATGAGCAGTTCTTC.

In the case of this clone: A read error may account for a junction end that differs from germline. The chain uses TRBV7-2 and TRBJ2-1; D is undetermined. CDR3 length equals 13 residues. Germline CDR1 and CDR2: SGHTA and FQGNSA. The CDR3 nucleotides read TGTGCCAGCAGCTTAGTAGGGCCGTCCCATAAGGTCTTC. It yields the protein CASSLVGPSHKVF.

This clone appeared a few times. The rearrangement links TRBV15 to TRBJ2-7; tentative D call: TRBD2 (5 bases). CDR1 LNHNV and CDR2 YYDKDF come from the germline V gene (reference sequence). Trimming removed 6 bases at V and 1 base at J, with 19 bases between. This CDR3 spans 16 amino acids. The CDR3 DNA follows: TGTGCCACCAGTCCTAGTCGAGGGCGGGCTTCCTACGAGCAGTACTTC. Residues: CATSPSRGRASYEQYF.

V is TRBV7-2 and J is TRBJ2-1, with a tentative D call TRBD2 (6 bases). Trimming left V 1 base short and J 5 bases short, with 12 bases between. This CDR3 spans 15 amino acids. CDR1 is SGHTA and CDR2 is FQGNSA in the germline V gene. The CDR3 reads CASSLGPSDNNEQFF. DNA for the CDR3: TGTGCCAGCAGCTTAGGTCCTAGCGATAACAATGAGCAGTTCTTC. Complete variable domain (other parts from reference TRBV7-2 and TRBJ2-1): GAGVSQSPSNKVTEKGKDVELRCDPISGHTALYWYRQSLGQGLEFLIYFQGNSAPDKSGLPSDRFSAERTGGSVSTLTIQRTQQEDSAVYLCASSLGPSDNNEQFFGPGTRLTVL.

This clone was picked up a small number of times. CDR3 in DNA: TGTGCCAGCAGCTTAGGGCCTGCGGCAGGCAATGAGCAGTTCTTC. Encoded protein: CASSLGPAAGNEQFF. J is TRBJ2-1 and V is TRBV7-2; no clear D. The germline V gene encodes CDR1 SGHTA and CDR2 FQGNSA. This CDR3 is built from 15 residues. Trimming shortened V by 1 base and J by 6 bases, and 13 bases separated the two germline ends.

The V call is TRBV5-1, the J call TRBJ2-2; 9 nucleotides agree with TRBD2. The V gene end was trimmed by 0 bases and the J gene end by 4 bases; junction bases not matched to a gene: 7. This CDR3 has 17 amino acids. Germline values: CDR1 SGHRS, CDR2 YFSETQ. CDR3 sequence reads: CASSLALGGGATGELFF. As DNA, the CDR3 is TGCGCCAGCAGCTTGGCCCTCGGCGGGGGGGCCACCGGGGAGCTGTTTTTT.

This rearrangement joins TRBV5-1 to TRBJ1-1; tentative D call: TRBD1 (5 bases). The V end was cut by 4 bases, the J end by 4 bases, with 17 bases between. CDR1 is SGHRS and CDR2 is YFSETQ in the germline V gene. The CDR3 runs 15 residues. As DNA, the CDR3 is TGCGCCAGCAGCAGAGCCGGGACCGACTTCACTGAAGCTTTCTTT. Translation: CASSRAGTDFTEAFF.

The rearrangement joins TRBV7-9 to TRBJ1-1; no reliable D call. CDR1 and CDR2 (germline): SEHNR, FQNEAQ (reference sequence). Deletions cut 5 bases from V and 5 bases from J, with 21 bases between. This CDR3 contains 16 residues. The CDR3 here is CASSPHKGSGNTEAFF. In nucleotides, the CDR3 is TGTGCCAGCAGCCCCCATAAGGGTAGTGGAAATACTGAAGCTTTCTTT.

CDR3 residues: CASSPPGQGSYNEQFF. DNA of the CDR3: TGTGCCAGCTCACCGCCGGGACAGGGATCCTACAATGAGCAGTTCTTC. This chain links TRBV18 with TRBJ2-1, with 9 bases lining up with TRBD1. Germline V gives CDR1 KGHSH, CDR2 LQKENI. The CDR3 length is 16 residues. J was trimmed by 1 base and V by 3 bases; bases with no gene match: 4.

The CDR3 spells CASSPTGTYSYNSPLHF. CDR3 coding DNA: TGTGCCAGCTCACCCACAGGGACTTACTCCTATAATTCACCCCTCCACTTT. This chain links TRBV18 with TRBJ1-6; D is possibly TRBD1 (6 bases). There are 17 residues in the CDR3. CDR1 is KGHSH and CDR2 is LQKENI in the germline V gene. The V end lost 3 bases, the J end lost 0 bases, and 12 bases lay between the germline ends. Combining the CDR3 with reference TRBV18 and TRBJ1-6 gives the whole variable domain NAGVMQNPRHLVRRRGQEARLRCSPMKGHSHVYWYRQLPEEGLKFMVYLQKENIIDESGMPKERFSAEFPKEGPSILRIQQVVRGDSAAYFCASSPTGTYSYNSPLHFGNGTRLTVT.

This clone was seen a few times. CDR3 in amino acids: CAIRVGQGALGTYEQYF. For the CDR3, the DNA is TGTGCCATCAGAGTGGGACAGGGGGCCCTCGGGACCTACGAGCAGTACTTC. The chain joins TRBV10-3 to TRBJ2-7, with 12 bases identical to TRBD1. J lost 2 bases, V lost 6 bases, and 11 bases had no gene match. Germline V gene sequence: CDR1 ENHRY, CDR2 SYGVKD. The CDR3 is 17 amino acids.

The chain uses TRBV6-5 and TRBJ2-1; D is unclear. Germline loops: CDR1 MNHEY, CDR2 SVGAGI. The CDR3 consists of 13 residues. The germline V and J ends were trimmed by 5 bases and 9 bases, with 14 bases remaining between them. The CDR3 coding sequence is TGTGCCAGCAGTCGCGATCCTACAAGTGAGCAGTTCTTC. It is translated as CASSRDPTSEQFF.

The chain employs TRBV7-6 and TRBJ2-1, with TRBD2 identical over 11 bases. The germline gives CDR1 SGHVS, CDR2 FNYEAQ. The CDR3 is 15 residues long. V gave up 4 bases and J gave up 7 bases; unmatched junction bases: 6. The CDR3 region is CASSSRLAGPNEQFF. The CDR3 nucleotides read TGTGCCAGCAGCTCCCGACTAGCGGGACCGAATGAGCAGTTCTTC.

V and J are TRBV30 and TRBJ2-1; 8 bases fit TRBD2. Germline trimming cut 7 bases from V and 6 bases from J; bases unmatched to any gene: 2. Germline V gene sequence: CDR1 GTSNPN, CDR2 SVGIG (reference sequence). This CDR3 has 11 residues. The chain's CDR3 is CALAGRNEQFF. The CDR3 region has the DNA TGTGCCTTAGCGGGACGCAATGAGCAGTTCTTC.

The chain links TRBV10-1 to TRBJ1-1; TRBD1 matches at 10 bases. The CDR3 is 18 amino acids. Unmatched junction bases numbered 14, after V lost 7 bases and J lost 0 bases. Germline CDR1 reads WNHNN; CDR2 reads SYGVQD (reference sequence). CDR3 sequence reads: CASIFFPRTGGMNTEAFF. CDR3 DNA: TGCGCCAGCATCTTTTTTCCCCGGACAGGGGGGATGAACACTGAAGCTTTCTTT.